A selection of T cell receptor beta chains follows, all from one sample in a study of blood T cells in healthy people across ages. A single record per CDR3 protein comes from TCRdb applying MiXCR to the 5' RACE reads. The sample includes 1.5 million to 2 million distinct CDR3 sequences, around 40% of them seen just once. Sequenced material: blood. These receptor sequences come from a human donor in good health. Each CDR3 is given with its conserved first and last residue. A D gene is named only where the DNA matches it firmly. Only part of the rows carry a size: once, few, many, or a class if the clone is expanded.

v_gene	abundance	j_gene	d_gene	CDR3aa	CDR3nt
TRBV6-1	NA	TRBJ2-3	TRBD2	CASSEAPGGGGTDTQYF	TGTGCCAGCAGTGAAGCGCCCGGCGGGGGGGGCACAGATACGCAGTATTTT
TRBV5-1	NA	TRBJ1-1	NA	CASSRVMNTEAFF	TGCGCCAGCAGCAGGGTCATGAACACTGAAGCTTTCTTT
TRBV6-5	NA	TRBJ2-7	NA	CASSYSIDSRYGGEYEQYF	TGTGCCAGCAGTTACTCAATCGATTCGAGGTATGGTGGGGAATACGAGCAGTACTTC
TRBV12-3/TRBV12-4	once	TRBJ1-5	NA	CASSPRTATPQPQHF	TGTGCCAGCAGTCCTCGGACAGCAACACCTCAGCCCCAGCATTTT
TRBV20-1	few	TRBJ1-5	NA	CSASIGGGSGQPQHF	TGCAGTGCTAGTATTGGGGGGGGTTCGGGTCAGCCCCAGCATTTT
TRBV18	NA	TRBJ1-1	NA	CASSPGTPTRRVNTEAFF	TGTGCCAGCTCACCAGGGACACCTACTAGGAGGGTGAACACTGAAGCTTTCTTT
TRBV7-2	NA	TRBJ2-5	TRBD1	CASSAPVWTGRKETQYF	TGTGCCAGCAGCGCGCCGGTATGGACAGGAAGAAAAGAGACCCAGTACTTC
TRBV10-3	few	TRBJ1-2	TRBD1	CAVSGGQGYGYTF	TGTGCCGTCTCAGGGGGCCAGGGGTATGGCTACACCTTC
TRBV7-9	NA	TRBJ2-7	NA	CASSFRGVYEQYF	TGTGCCAGCAGCTTTAGAGGTGTCTACGAGCAGTACTTC
TRBV10-3	few	TRBJ2-7	NA	CATQTQILYEQYF	TGTGCTACCCAGACTCAGATCCTCTACGAGCAGTACTTC
TRBV18	NA	TRBJ2-3	NA	CASSPRLQAPDTQYF	TGTGCCAGCTCACCACGTCTTCAGGCCCCAGATACGCAGTATTTT
TRBV11-2	NA	TRBJ2-7	NA	CASQGRTYEQYF	TGTGCCAGCCAGGGCAGAACCTACGAGCAGTACTTC
TRBV12-3/TRBV12-4	NA	TRBJ2-3	TRBD2	CASSASGTSGDTQYF	TGTGCCAGCAGCGCCTCCGGGACTAGCGGAGATACGCAGTATTTT
TRBV11-1	few	TRBJ2-3	NA	CASSTPRQYPTDTQYF	TGTGCCAGCAGCACGCCTCGACAGTACCCCACAGATACGCAGTATTTT
TRBV7-2	once	TRBJ2-1	TRBD2	CASTFPLRGIEQFF	TGTGCCAGCACCTTCCCTCTGCGGGGGATTGAGCAGTTCTTC
TRBV7-9	few	TRBJ2-3	NA	CASTYLGGTDTQYF	TGTGCCAGCACCTATTTGGGGGGCACAGATACGCAGTATTTT
TRBV20-1	few	TRBJ2-1	TRBD2	CSASELAGGGEQFF	TGCAGTGCTAGTGAGTTAGCGGGGGGTGGTGAGCAGTTCTTC
TRBV7-9	NA	TRBJ2-3	NA	CASSSGKQGYTDTQYF	TGTGCCAGCAGCTCCGGGAAGCAGGGGTACACAGATACGCAGTATTTT
TRBV12-3/TRBV12-4	few	TRBJ1-4	NA	CASSLQGLEKLFF	TGTGCCAGCAGTTTACAGGGGCTTGAAAAACTGTTTTTT
TRBV9	NA	TRBJ1-2	TRBD1	CASSVGWTGRDGYTF	TGTGCCAGCAGCGTAGGCTGGACAGGGAGGGATGGCTACACCTTC
TRBV27	NA	TRBJ2-3	TRBD2	CASTRPAGGADTQYF	TGTGCCAGTACCAGACCAGCGGGGGGCGCAGATACGCAGTATTTT
TRBV12-3/TRBV12-4	NA	TRBJ2-3	TRBD2	CASSRTTSSGDTQYF	TGTGCCAGCAGTCGTACGACTAGCTCGGGAGATACGCAGTATTTT
TRBV7-9	few	TRBJ2-3	NA	CASSLRPGVAADTQYF	TGTGCCAGCAGCTTACGACCGGGGGTCGCGGCAGATACGCAGTATTTT
TRBV15	NA	TRBJ2-5	TRBD2	CATSRRGLALKGRQETQYF	TGTGCCACCAGCAGACGTGGACTAGCGCTAAAAGGGCGGCAAGAGACCCAGTACTTC
TRBV5-1	few	TRBJ2-1	NA	CASSGWGENEQFF	TGCGCCAGCAGCGGCTGGGGGGAAAATGAGCAGTTCTTC
TRBV7-8	few	TRBJ2-1	TRBD2	CASSPRTSGASNEQFF	TGTGCCAGCAGCCCGAGGACTAGCGGGGCTAGCAATGAGCAGTTCTTC
TRBV7-2	NA	TRBJ1-2	NA	CASSPRWTATNYGYTF	TGTGCCAGCAGCCCGCGGTGGACAGCTACTAACTATGGCTACACCTTC
TRBV4-3	NA	TRBJ1-1	NA	CASSQDGGSMNTEAFF	TGCGCCAGCAGCCAAGATGGGGGCAGCATGAACACTGAAGCTTTCTTT
TRBV4-3	NA	TRBJ2-1	NA	CASSQGQVLGNEQFF	TGCGCCAGCAGCCAAGGACAGGTTCTCGGCAATGAGCAGTTCTTC
TRBV4-3	few	TRBJ2-7	NA	CASSRNLAPNCEQYF	TGCGCCAGCAGCCGGAATTTAGCCCCTAACTGCGAGCAGTACTTC
TRBV12-3/TRBV12-4	NA	TRBJ2-5	NA	CASKAGTNQETQYF	TGTGCCAGCAAAGCCGGAACGAACCAAGAGACCCAGTACTTC
TRBV9	NA	TRBJ1-5	NA	CASSVGGGNSRPQHF	TGTGCCAGCAGCGTAGGCGGGGGGAATAGTCGGCCCCAGCATTTT
TRBV4-1	NA	TRBJ2-7	TRBD2	CASSQEFAGVEQYF	TGCGCCAGCAGCCAAGAATTTGCGGGGGTCGAGCAGTACTTC
TRBV6-2/TRBV6-3	NA	TRBJ2-1	TRBD2	CASHSGGFEGDEQFF	TGTGCCAGCCATAGCGGGGGATTCGAGGGGGATGAGCAGTTCTTC
TRBV5-1	NA	TRBJ2-1	TRBD2	CASSAGLAGSSYNEQFF	TGCGCCAGCAGCGCGGGACTAGCGGGGTCCTCCTACAATGAGCAGTTCTTC
TRBV7-8	once	TRBJ1-4	NA	CASSLGHRQNNEKLFF	TGTGCCAGCAGCTTAGGCCATCGACAGAACAATGAAAAACTGTTTTTT
TRBV6-6	NA	TRBJ1-2	NA	CAHTPEPLYGYTF	TGTGCTCACACACCCGAACCCCTCTATGGCTACACCTTC
TRBV20-1	NA	TRBJ1-1	NA	CSASVTPQGFGTEAFF	TGCAGTGCTAGCGTAACACCTCAGGGGTTTGGCACTGAAGCTTTCTTT
TRBV4-3	once	TRBJ1-2	NA	CASSQDLGGSYGYTF	TGCGCCAGCAGCCAAGATTTAGGGGGTAGCTATGGCTACACCTTC
TRBV27	few	TRBJ2-4	NA	CASSFRGPDENIQYF	TGTGCCAGCAGTTTTCGCGGGCCGGACGAAAACATTCAGTACTTC
TRBV6-5	NA	TRBJ2-1	TRBD2	CASSYSRGLAGSYNEQFF	TGTGCCAGCAGTTACTCGCGGGGATTAGCGGGCTCCTACAATGAGCAGTTCTTC
TRBV3-1	NA	TRBJ1-1	NA	CASSQEAWGVLTEAFF	TGTGCCAGCAGCCAAGAAGCCTGGGGGGTCCTCACTGAAGCTTTCTTT
TRBV6-6	NA	TRBJ1-1	NA	CASTHRNTEAFF	TGTGCCAGCACCCATCGTAACACTGAAGCTTTCTTT
TRBV12-3/TRBV12-4	NA	TRBJ1-1	TRBD1	CASSLQGGTYEAFF	TGTGCCAGCAGTTTGCAGGGGGGTACCTATGAAGCTTTCTTT
TRBV28	NA	TRBJ2-3	TRBD2	CASTPPGGRISSTDTQYF	TGTGCCAGCACCCCCCCGGGGGGTCGGATATCTAGCACAGATACGCAGTATTTT
TRBV11-2	NA	TRBJ2-7	TRBD2	CASQGGNEQYF	TGTGCCAGCCAGGGAGGGAACGAGCAGTACTTC
TRBV20-1	NA	TRBJ1-1	TRBD1	CSATPAGGFKYTEAFF	TGCAGTGCTACCCCTGCAGGGGGCTTTAAGTACACTGAAGCTTTCTTT
TRBV27	few	TRBJ2-5	TRBD2	CASSLSGGAGGTQYF	TGTGCCAGCAGTTTGAGCGGGGGCGCGGGGGGGACCCAGTACTTC
TRBV5-1	many	TRBJ2-5	TRBD2	CASSLGLAGFQETQYF	TGCGCCAGCAGCTTAGGACTAGCGGGATTCCAAGAGACCCAGTACTTC
TRBV6-6	NA	TRBJ1-2	TRBD1	CASSYSLGDRSRGGYTF	TGTGCCAGCAGTTACTCCTTGGGGGACAGATCGCGGGGGGGCTACACCTTC
TRBV2	few	TRBJ1-1	TRBD1	CASRNRQGPNTEAFF	TGTGCCAGCAGAAATCGACAGGGGCCGAACACTGAAGCTTTCTTT
TRBV12-3/TRBV12-4	few	TRBJ2-1	NA	CASRALGEQFF	TGTGCCAGCAGGGCTCTGGGTGAGCAGTTCTTC
TRBV15	NA	TRBJ1-1	TRBD1	CATKTGENTEAFF	TGTGCCACTAAGACAGGGGAGAACACTGAAGCTTTCTTT
TRBV2	NA	TRBJ2-5	TRBD2	CASLKRMSGEHQETQYF	TGTGCCAGTCTCAAGAGGATGAGCGGGGAACACCAAGAGACCCAGTACTTC
TRBV6-2/TRBV6-3	NA	TRBJ2-7	NA	CASNTGGGVVHEQYF	TGTGCCAGCAATACCGGAGGGGGGGTCGTCCACGAGCAGTACTTC